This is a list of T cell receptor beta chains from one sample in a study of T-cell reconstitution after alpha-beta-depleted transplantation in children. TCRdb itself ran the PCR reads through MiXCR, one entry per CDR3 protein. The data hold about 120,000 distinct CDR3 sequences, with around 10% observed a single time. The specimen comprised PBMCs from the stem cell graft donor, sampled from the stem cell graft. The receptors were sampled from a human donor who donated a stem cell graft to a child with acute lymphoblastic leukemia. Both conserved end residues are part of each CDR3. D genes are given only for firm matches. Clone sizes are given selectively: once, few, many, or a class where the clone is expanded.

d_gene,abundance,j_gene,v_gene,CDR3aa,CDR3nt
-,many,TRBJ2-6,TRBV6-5,CASSYSRTAGSGANVLTF,TGTGCCAGCAGTTACTCGAGGACAGCGGGCTCTGGGGCCAACGTCCTGACTTTC
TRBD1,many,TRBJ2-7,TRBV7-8,CASSPGQGSAYEQYF,TGTGCCAGCAGCCCCGGACAGGGGTCAGCCTACGAGCAGTACTTC
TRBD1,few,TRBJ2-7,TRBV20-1,CSASLQGGQGGDEQYF,TGCAGTGCTAGTCTCCAGGGAGGACAGGGTGGGGACGAGCAGTACTTC
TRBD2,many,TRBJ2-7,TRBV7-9,CASSTPGAGVPHEQYF,TGTGCCAGCAGCACCCCCGGGGCGGGGGTGCCTCACGAGCAGTACTTC
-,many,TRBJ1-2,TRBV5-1,CASRPVLNNYGYTF,TGCGCCAGCAGGCCCGTACTGAATAACTATGGCTACACCTTC
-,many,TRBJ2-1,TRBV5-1,CASSPDSDEQFF,TGCGCCAGCAGCCCAGACTCCGATGAGCAGTTCTTC
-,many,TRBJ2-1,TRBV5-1,CASRTTGLSSYNEQFF,TGCGCCAGCAGGACGACAGGCCTGAGCTCCTACAATGAGCAGTTCTTC
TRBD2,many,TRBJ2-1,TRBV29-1,CSVGGFSGLAGASSYNEQFF,TGCAGCGTTGGGGGTTTTTCGGGACTAGCGGGAGCGAGCTCCTACAATGAGCAGTTCTTC
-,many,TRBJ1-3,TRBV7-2,CASSTTGNTIYF,TGTGCCAGCAGCACGACCGGAAACACCATATATTTT
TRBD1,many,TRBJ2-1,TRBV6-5,CASSYSGQVDNEQFF,TGTGCCAGCAGTTACTCGGGACAGGTCGACAATGAGCAGTTCTTC
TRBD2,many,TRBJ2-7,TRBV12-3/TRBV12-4,CASRGGIPNEQYF,TGTGCCAGCAGGGGGGGGATCCCTAACGAGCAGTACTTC
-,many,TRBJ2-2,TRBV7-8,CASSLERVATGELFF,TGTGCCAGCAGCTTAGAGAGGGTCGCTACCGGGGAGCTGTTTTTT
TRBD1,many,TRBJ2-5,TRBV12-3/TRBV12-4,CASSWTGRSGETQYF,TGTGCCAGCAGTTGGACAGGAAGGTCTGGGGAGACCCAGTACTTC
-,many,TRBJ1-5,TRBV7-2,CASSTGQGNQPQHF,TGTGCCAGCAGTACAGGGCAGGGCAATCAGCCCCAGCATTTT
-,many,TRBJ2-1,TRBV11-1,CASSLLRTNNEQFF,TGTGCCAGCAGCTTACTCCGGACCAACAATGAGCAGTTCTTC
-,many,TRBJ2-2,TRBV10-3,CAISGTNTGELFF,TGTGCCATCTCAGGGACTAACACCGGGGAGCTGTTTTTT
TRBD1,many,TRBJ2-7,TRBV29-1,CSVQLTGANIYEQYF,TGCAGCGTGCAACTGACAGGGGCCAATATATACGAGCAGTACTTC
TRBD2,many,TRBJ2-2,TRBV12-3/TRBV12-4,CASSPTLAGNRELFF,TGTGCCAGCAGTCCAACACTAGCGGGAAACCGGGAGCTGTTTTTT
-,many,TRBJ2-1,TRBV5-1,CASSLGALSSYNEQFF,TGCGCCAGCAGCTTGGGGGCCCTGAGCTCCTACAATGAGCAGTTCTTC
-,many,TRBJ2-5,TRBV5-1,CASSSGGEETQYF,TGCGCCAGCAGCTCCGGCGGGGAGGAGACCCAGTACTTC
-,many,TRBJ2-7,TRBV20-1,CSARQPGNSPYEQYF,TGCAGTGCTAGGCAACCGGGCAACTCCCCCTACGAGCAGTACTTC
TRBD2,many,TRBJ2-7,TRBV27,CASSSGTSAQSYEQYF,TGTGCCAGCAGTTCCGGGACTAGCGCCCAATCCTACGAGCAGTACTTC
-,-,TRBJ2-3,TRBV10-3,CAISDTNRVPQVYTQYF,TGTGCCATCAGTGATACGAACAGGGTCCCCCAAGTATATACGCAGTATTTT
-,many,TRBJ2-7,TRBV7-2,CASSLARTYEQYF,TGTGCCAGCAGCTTAGCGCGCACCTACGAGCAGTACTTC
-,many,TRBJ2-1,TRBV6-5,CASGGVDNEQFF,TGTGCCTCCGGTGGGGTTGACAATGAGCAGTTCTTC
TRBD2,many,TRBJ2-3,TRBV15,CATSRDLGREWGTDTQYF,TGTGCCACCAGCAGAGATTTGGGGCGGGAGTGGGGGACAGATACGCAGTATTTT
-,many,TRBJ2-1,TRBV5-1,CASGNPPYNEQFF,TGCGCCAGCGGGAACCCCCCCTACAATGAGCAGTTCTTC
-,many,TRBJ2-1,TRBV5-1,CASSYDSYEQFF,TGCGCCAGCAGCTATGACAGTTATGAGCAGTTCTTC
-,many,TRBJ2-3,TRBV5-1,CASSFGIDSFRTDTQYF,TGCGCCAGCAGCTTCGGAATCGACTCTTTCCGCACAGATACGCAGTATTTT
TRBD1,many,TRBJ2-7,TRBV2,CASRGLGQGVHEQYF,TGTGCCAGCAGGGGACTGGGACAGGGTGTCCACGAGCAGTACTTC
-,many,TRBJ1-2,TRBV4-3,CASRGALGYTF,TGCGCCAGCAGGGGGGCGCTGGGCTACACCTTC
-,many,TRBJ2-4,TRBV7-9,CASSLGGGLGDIQYF,TGTGCCAGCAGCTTAGGTGGGGGGCTGGGGGACATTCAGTACTTC
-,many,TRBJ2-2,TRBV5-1,CASSPNFNTGELFF,TGCGCCAGCAGTCCAAACTTTAACACCGGGGAGCTGTTTTTT
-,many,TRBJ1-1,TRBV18,CASSPSNGGNTEAFF,TGTGCCAGCTCACCATCCAATGGGGGGAACACTGAAGCTTTCTTT
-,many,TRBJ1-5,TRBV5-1,CASSLADRLTQPQHF,TGCGCCAGCAGCTTGGCCGACAGGCTCACGCAGCCCCAGCATTTT